A single sample is the source of the 20 T cell receptor beta chains below, sequenced in a study of early T cells in non-severe SARS-CoV-2 infection. TCRdb fed the 5' RACE reads into MiXCR, producing one record per CDR3 protein. The table has 75,000 to 100,000 distinct CDR3 sequences, 16% seen once. The specimen sequenced was whole blood. The receptors here all came from an adult who was a healthcare worker with PCR-confirmed SARS-CoV-2 infection or an uninfected control (not recorded which).

There are a few counts of this clonotype. The chain recombines TRBV2 with TRBJ2-1; TRBD2 matches 9 bases. CDR1 is SNHLY and CDR2 is FYNNEI in the germline V gene. The length of the CDR3 is 18 residues. The junction had 15 bases not matched to a gene; V was cut back by 4 bases and J by 5 bases. CDR3 sequence: CASSAFRGPGLAHNEQFF. The CDR3 DNA sequence: TGTGCCAGCAGTGCTTTCCGGGGTCCGGGACTAGCCCACAATGAGCAGTTCTTC.

This chain uses TRBV10-3 with TRBJ1-5; D uncertain. The length of the CDR3 is 15 residues. V lost 10 bases and J 2 bases, leaving 18 bases between the germline ends. Per germline, CDR1 ENHRY and CDR2 SYGVKD. As DNA, the CDR3 is TGTGCCACGGCTCCGGAGGGTGGGGGCAATCAGCCCCAGCATTTT. This sequence encodes CATAPEGGGNQPQHF.

The genes are TRBV5-6 and TRBJ1-5; 8 positions agree with TRBD1. There are 15 residues in the CDR3. Germline loops: CDR1 SGHDT, CDR2 YYEEEE. V dropped 0 bases and J dropped 4; count of bases not matched to a gene: 3. The CDR3 DNA sequence: TGTGCCAGCAGCTTGGGGACAGGGAGAAATCAGCCCCAGCATTTT. This sequence encodes CASSLGTGRNQPQHF.

V usage is TRBV28 and J usage is TRBJ2-7; D may be TRBD2 (6 bases). This CDR3 region has 14 residues. Germline values: CDR1 MDHEN, CDR2 SYDVKM. V was trimmed by 5 bases and J by 6 bases, leaving 17 bases between them. The CDR3 protein is CASSTGTSLLEQYF. The CDR3 bases are TGTGCCAGCAGTACGGGGACTTCCCTCCTCGAGCAGTACTTC.

V and J are TRBV12-2 and TRBJ1-2; the table's D call, TRBD1, was not checked against the DNA. TRBV12-2 constitutes a pseudogene. This CDR3 contains 17 residues. As DNA, the CDR3 is TGTGCAAGTCGCTTAGCCTATAGCAGGGGGCTGGACTATGGCTACACCTTC. Translated, it gives CASRLAYSRGLDYGYTF.

The V and J genes are TRBV7-9 and TRBJ2-1; D not certain. V was pared by 1 base and J by 6 bases, with 7 bases between. Germline values: CDR1 SEHNR, CDR2 FQNEAQ (reference sequence). CDR3 length equals 13 residues. As DNA, the CDR3 is TGTGCCAGCAGCTTAGAAGGTACCAATGAGCAGTTCTTC. Amino acid sequence: CASSLEGTNEQFF.

This clonotype showed up just a few times. This chain connects TRBV2 to TRBJ1-6; maybe TRBD1 (5 bases). Germline lookup yields CDR1 SNHLY and CDR2 FYNNEI. This CDR3 region has 15 residues. V was pared by 1 base and J by 7 bases, with 11 bases between. CDR3 loop: CASSEGPGDNSPLHF. The CDR3 nucleotides are TGTGCCAGCAGTGAAGGTCCCGGGGACAATTCACCCCTCCACTTT.

The table lists this clonotype with many counts. The V gene is TRBV10-3, the J gene TRBJ1-2; a possible D gene is TRBD1 (5 bases). This CDR3 has 13 amino acids. Germline CDR1 is ENHRY and CDR2 is SYGVKD. The ends were cut back, 0 bases at V and 8 bases at J, with 10 bases in the middle. CDR3 sequence reads: CAISESGPWGYTF. CDR3 sequence (DNA): TGTGCCATCAGTGAGTCGGGGCCATGGGGCTACACCTTC.

The rearrangement joins TRBV6-2 or TRBV6-3 to TRBJ2-7; 9 bases are shared with TRBD2. The CDR3 is made up of 14 amino acids. Germline trimming cut 5 bases from V and 7 bases from J; bases unmatched to any gene: 9. CDR1 MNHEY and CDR2 SVGEGT come from the germline V gene. CDR3 sequence: CASSRLAELGEQYF. Written as DNA, the CDR3 is TGTGCCAGCAGTCGACTAGCGGAGCTGGGGGAGCAGTACTTC.

This chain uses TRBV7-9 with TRBJ1-6, with D hard to call. V was pared by 4 bases and J by 9 bases, with 1 base between. The V gene's germline CDR1 is SEHNR and CDR2 FQNEAQ (reference sequence). This CDR3 spans 10 amino acids. In DNA, the CDR3 is TGTGCCAGCAGCTCTTCACCCCTCCACTTT. Residues: CASSSSPLHF.

This clonotype was detected only a few times. The chain recombines TRBV6-2 or TRBV6-3 with TRBJ1-1; a weak D match, TRBD1 (5 bases). Trimming took 5 bases from V and 1 from J, leaving 14 bases between them. The CDR3 has 15 amino acids. CDR1 and CDR2 from the germline V gene are MNHEY and SVGEGT. The CDR3 loop reads CASSPFGTKNTEAFF. CDR3 DNA sequence: TGTGCCAGCAGTCCCTTCGGGACTAAGAACACTGAAGCTTTCTTT.

The chain uses TRBV24-1 and TRBJ2-3; D remains ambiguous. Germline values: CDR1 KGHDR, CDR2 SFDVKD. The ends were cut back, 1 base at V and 2 bases at J, with 6 bases in the middle. This CDR3 has 14 amino acids. Written as DNA, the CDR3 is TGTGCCACCAGTGATTTTAAGGCCACAGATACGCAGTATTTT. It codes for CATSDFKATDTQYF.

The J gene is TRBJ2-7, the V gene TRBV6-2 or TRBV6-3, with TRBD2 matching 13 bases. There are 17 residues in the CDR3. The J segment lost 2 bases and the V segment lost 0 bases, leaving 4 bases of the junction unmatched. Germline V gene sequence: CDR1 MNHEY, CDR2 SVGEGT. The CDR3 sequence: CASSYSMTSGRTYEQYF. The CDR3 region has the DNA TGTGCCAGCAGTTACTCGATGACTAGCGGGAGGACCTACGAGCAGTACTTC.

This clonotype was seen only a few times. The genes are TRBV20-1 and TRBJ1-3; tentatively, D is TRBD1 (6 bases). CDR3 length: 13 amino acids. V was pared by 4 bases and J by 6 bases, with 13 bases between. Germline assignment: CDR1 DFQATT and CDR2 SNEGSKA (reference sequence). CDR3 nucleotide sequence: TGCAGTGCTACAGGGGACGGGGAAAACACCATATATTTT. This codes for CSATGDGENTIYF.

This clonotype was seen a handful of times. The chain couples TRBV18 to TRBJ1-2, with a possible D match to TRBD1 (6 bases). The CDR3 contains 13 residues. The germline V gene has CDR1 KGHSH and CDR2 LQKENI. With 5 bases removed from V and 11 bases from J, the gap between germline ends came to 18 bases. DNA for the CDR3: TGTGCCAGCTCAACAAACCCAGGGGCGGAGTACACCTTC. It codes for CASSTNPGAEYTF.

This clonotype appeared a few times. CDR3: CASRIAGGPNTQYF. CDR3 sequence (DNA): TGTGCCAGCAGAATAGCGGGGGGGCCGAATACGCAGTATTTT. The chain links TRBV12-3 or TRBV12-4 to TRBJ2-3; 11 nucleotides agree with TRBD2. V lost 6 bases and J lost 7; bases outside the gene matches: 6. CDR3 length: 14 residues.

This clonotype was recorded many times. The chain combines TRBV11-2 with TRBJ1-1, with D unclear. Germline CDR1 reads SGHAT; CDR2 reads FQNNGV. The CDR3 loop spans 12 amino acids. The ends were cut back, 5 bases at V and 1 base at J, with 5 bases in the middle. The CDR3 is CASSHRNTEAFF. The CDR3 nucleotides read TGTGCCAGCAGCCATAGGAACACTGAAGCTTTCTTT.

This chain's CDR3 is CASSPPGLAGGDEQFF. CDR3 DNA sequence: TGCGCCAGCAGCCCGCCAGGTCTAGCGGGAGGAGATGAGCAGTTCTTC. This chain links TRBV5-1 with TRBJ2-1; 11 bases are shared with TRBD2. The trim removed 4 bases at V and 8 bases at J, leaving 11 bases unmatched. Germline V gene lookup returns CDR1 SGHRS and CDR2 YFSETQ. This CDR3 spans 16 amino acids.

The chain is built from TRBV9 and TRBJ1-2; possibly TRBD1 for D (5 bases). This CDR3 region has 14 residues. The V end was cut by 3 bases, the J end by 6 bases, with 15 bases between. CDR1 is SGDLS, CDR2 YYNGEE, per germline. CDR3 loop: CASSGPEGPDGYTF. The CDR3 DNA reads TGTGCCAGCAGCGGCCCAGAGGGGCCGGATGGCTACACCTTC. Full variable domain (remainder filled in from reference TRBV9 and TRBJ1-2): DSGVTQTPKHLITATGQRVTLRCSPRSGDLSVYWYQQSLDQGLQFLIQYYNGEERAKGNILERFSAQQFPDLHSELNLSSLELGDSALYFCASSGPEGPDGYTFGSGTRLTVV.

This clonotype has just a few counts. The V and J genes are TRBV4-3 and TRBJ2-3; TRBD2 agrees at 10 bases. This CDR3 has 19 amino acids. Germline CDR1 reads LGHNA; CDR2 reads YSLEER. The ends lost 0 bases at V and 0 bases at J; junction bases unmatched: 9. Here the CDR3 DNA reads TGCGCCAGCAGCCAAGAGCGTACTAGCGGGACCTCAAGCACAGATACGCAGTATTTT. It is translated as CASSQERTSGTSSTDTQYF.